This T cell receptor (beta chain) appears in the sequencing data of a study of T-cell memory formation after mild COVID-19 (dated by TCRdb to about 2021). Notes on the research overall: Most TCR sequence clusters were specific to one of the two donors. In a couple of donors, T-cell clones that expanded and contracted after mild COVID-19 were tracked by sequencing TCRalpha and TCRbeta repertoires over time. Two young, previously healthy adult volunteers made up the cohort, one male and one female. Summary of the overall study and its limitations: Only two mild cases were covered by the study, and larger cohorts that include severe cases with pre-infection samples were considered necessary. Contracting CD4+ clones turned up mainly in the CM and EM memory subsets, whereas EMRA was where CD8+ clones were enriched. SARS-CoV-2 specificity was not confirmed for the second-wave clones peaking on day 37. Some responding clones were detected in pre-infection memory, suggesting pre-existing cross-reactive memory T cells joined the SARS-CoV-2 response. Clones that contracted from day 15 to 85 showed balanced CD4/CD8 phenotypes, whereas a second wave of clones that expanded from day 15 to 37 leaned towards CD4+.

This clonotype appeared a few times. Its antigen specificity is not known. No clone much larger than this one lies a single base away; base qualities are absent. The reads were generated on an Illumina NovaSeq 6000. Using 5'RACE with constant-segment primers, TCRalpha and TCRbeta cDNA libraries were constructed, with sample barcodes and unique molecular identifiers added in the process. RNA was extracted from every sample with Trizol reagent. Libraries were amplified in two PCR steps, with a second sample barcode and Illumina TruSeq adapters added in the second step. Sequencing of libraries was performed on an Illumina NovaSeq with 2 x 150 bp paired-end reads. The study's processing was this. The reads were demultiplexed and collapsed into UMI-guided consensus sequences using migec v1.2.7. Using mixcr v2.1.11, UMI consensuses were aligned to TRA and TRB V and J templates and then assembled into clonotypes. Expanded or contracted clonotypes were those called significant by both edgeR and NoisET, with noise models trained on biological replicates. For edgeR calls, the thresholds were a false discovery rate-adjusted p below 0.01 and a log2 fold-change of 1. PCA with hierarchical clustering of max-normalized trajectories of the 1000 most abundant clonotypes was used as exploratory dynamics analysis. The CD4 or CD8 phenotype of responding clones was assigned using the separately sequenced CD4+ and CD8+ repertoires. TCRdb handled the public reads itself, with Q25 trimming in fastp and clone calling in MiXCR, and kept productive beta chains. Rows matching on CDR3 protein sequence are summarized as one entry with the most common DNA and genes. These V and J calls are TCRdb output, not the study's own analysis. This sample comprises fewer than 140,000 distinct CDR3 sequences, roughly 12% of them detected only once. The ten largest clonotypes hold roughly 27% of the sample.

Trimming takes 6 bases off V and 3 bases off J; junction bases not matched to a gene: 9. The CDR3 sequence holds 15 residues, the cysteine and phenylalanine included. The retained sequence is limited to the CDR3, 45 bases, with the frame set at the first base. Ficoll-Paque density gradient centrifugation was used to isolate PBMCs. The clonotype originates from an adult woman who had mild COVID-19 (a few samples of this study predate the infection). The sample titles of this study are shuffled in the database, so cell type and time point are left out; the donor was told from shared clones. The rearranged segments are TRBV12-3 or TRBV12-4 and TRBJ2-7; 9 bases in the junction line up with TRBD1. Sequences were obtained from PBMCs or a T cell subset sorted from them (not recorded which). CDR3 loop: CASSLGTGRYYEQYF. The DNA sequence is given as TGTGCCAGCAGCCTGGGGACAGGGAGATACTACGAGCAGTACTTC.